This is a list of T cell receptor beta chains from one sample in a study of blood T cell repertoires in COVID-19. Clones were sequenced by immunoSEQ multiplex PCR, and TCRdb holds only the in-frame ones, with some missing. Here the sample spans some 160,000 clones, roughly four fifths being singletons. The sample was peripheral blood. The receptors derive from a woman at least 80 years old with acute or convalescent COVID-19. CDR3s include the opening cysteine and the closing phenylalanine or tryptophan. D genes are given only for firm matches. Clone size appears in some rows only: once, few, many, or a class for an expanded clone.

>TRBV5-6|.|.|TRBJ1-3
TGTGCCAGCAGCTCCGTCGGAGGGTCCGGAAACACCATATATTTT
CASSSVGGSGNTIYF
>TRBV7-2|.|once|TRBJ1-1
TGTGCCAGCAGCTTAGCCGCCAGGGGAACGACTGAAGCTTTCTTT
CASSLAARGTTEAFF
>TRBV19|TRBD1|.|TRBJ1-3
TGTGCCAGTAGTACAGGGGGCTCTGGAAACACCATATATTTT
CASSTGGSGNTIYF
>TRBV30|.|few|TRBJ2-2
TGTGCCTGGAGAAGAGATCCCGGGGAGCTGTTTTTT
CAWRRDPGELFF
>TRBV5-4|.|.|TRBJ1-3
TGTGCCAGCAGCATGGGGACATCCGGAAACACCATATATTTT
CASSMGTSGNTIYF
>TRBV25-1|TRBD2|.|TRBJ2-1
TGTGCCAGCCGAGCCGTAGCGGGGGGGTCTTTTGAGCAGTTCTTC
CASRAVAGGSFEQFF
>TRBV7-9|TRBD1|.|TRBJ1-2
TGTGCCAGCAGCCTCGGGGGACAGGGGGCCGACTATGGCTACACCTTC
CASSLGGQGADYGYTF
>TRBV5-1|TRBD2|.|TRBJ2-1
TGCGCCAGCAGCTTGGCTCTAGCGGGGATCTACAATGAGCAGTTCTTC
CASSLALAGIYNEQFF
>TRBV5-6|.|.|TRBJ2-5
TGTGCCAGCAGCTTTCGACCGGGTACCCAAGAGACCCAGTACTTC
CASSFRPGTQETQYF
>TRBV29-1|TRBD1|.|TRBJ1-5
TGCAGCGTTGCTCTTCGGACAGGTGATAGCAATCAGCCCCAGCATTTT
CSVALRTGDSNQPQHF
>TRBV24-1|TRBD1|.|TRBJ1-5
TGTGCCACTTACCAAGCAGGGGGAAGGGCTTTAGGGCCGTTTAGCAATCAGCCCCAGCATTTT
CATYQAGGRALGPFSNQPQHF
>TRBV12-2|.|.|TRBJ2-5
TGTGCAAGTCGCTTAGATGGGACTAGCGGGGCAGAGACCCAGTACTTC
CASRLDGTSGAETQYF
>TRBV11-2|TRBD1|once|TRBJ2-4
TGTGCCAGCAGTTTCGCGGGACAGGGGTTTGTCATTCAGTACTTC
CASSFAGQGFVIQYF
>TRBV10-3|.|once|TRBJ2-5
TGTGCCATCGGGCTCCCCCTAGCGGAGACCCAGTACTTC
CAIGLPLAETQYF
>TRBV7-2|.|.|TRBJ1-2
TGTGCCAGCAGCTTAGCAGGGGGGGGCTATGGCTACACCTTC
CASSLAGGGYGYTF
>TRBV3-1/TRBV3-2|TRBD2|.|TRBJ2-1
TGTGCCAGCAGCCCCGGGAGGGCCGGTGAGCAGTTCTTC
CASSPGRAGEQFF
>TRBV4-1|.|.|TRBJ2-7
TGCGCCAGCAGTGGCCCTTTCTACGAGCAGTACTTC
CASSGPFYEQYF